The 26 T cell receptor beta chains presented below share a single source sample, sequenced in a study of blood T cell repertoires in COVID-19. TCRdb keeps only in-frame clones here, not all; method: immunoSEQ multiplex PCR. This table has roughly 270,000 clones, 85% appearing once. Source material: PBMCs or T cells enriched from blood (not recorded which). The receptors were gathered from a woman aged 50 to 60 who had recovered from COVID-19.

The chain couples TRBV5-1 to TRBJ2-5; D gene ambiguous. CDR3 size: 13 residues. Trimming cost V 2 bases and J 4 bases, with 9 bases left between them. Germline V lookup: CDR1 SGHRS, CDR2 YFSETQ. The DNA of the CDR3 is TGCGCCAGCAGCTTTATGGGCGTAGAGACCCAGTACTTC. As protein: CASSFMGVETQYF.

The chain recombines TRBV5-4 with TRBJ1-2; no reliable D call. Germline values: CDR1 SGHNT, CDR2 YYREEE (reference sequence). V was trimmed by 4 bases and J by 14 bases, leaving 24 bases between them. The CDR3 covers 14 residues. The CDR3: CASSPEAGRYSTTF. CDR3 nucleotides: TGTGCCAGCAGCCCGGAGGCAGGCCGGTATTCTACTACCTTC.

This chain uses TRBV19 with TRBJ1-2; D is uncertain. V was clipped by 5 bases and J by 6 bases, with 19 bases between them. The CDR3 loop spans 15 amino acids. Germline-derived CDR1 and CDR2 are LNHDA and SQIVND (reference sequence). The CDR3 nucleotides are TGTGCCAGTAGTCGAAGTGCGGGAGGGCGCAATGGCTACACCTTC. Translated: CASSRSAGGRNGYTF.

This clone was seen once. V usage is TRBV6-5 and J usage is TRBJ1-5, with a possible D match to TRBD1 (6 bases). This CDR3 is 12 amino acids long. CDR1 and CDR2 from the germline V gene are MNHEY and SVGAGI. Trimming took 4 bases from V and 8 from J, leaving 9 bases between them. The CDR3 loop is CASSSQGEPQHF. CDR3 DNA sequence: TGTGCCAGCAGTTCACAGGGTGAGCCCCAGCATTTT.

This rearrangement joins TRBV2 to TRBJ1-5, with D hard to call. The V end lost 11 bases, the J end lost 4 bases, and 9 bases lay between the germline ends. CDR1 is SNHLY and CDR2 is FYNNEI in the germline V gene. The CDR3 extends over 11 amino acids. The CDR3 nucleotides are TGTGCCCTAGACCGGAATCAGCCCCAGCATTTT. Residues: CALDRNQPQHF. Drawing the rest from reference TRBV2 and TRBJ1-5, the complete variable domain is EPEVTQTPSHQVTQMGQEVILRCVPISNHLYFYWYRQILGQKVEFLVSFYNNEISEKSEIFDDQFSVERPDGSNFTLKIRSTKLEDSAMYFCALDRNQPQHFGDGTRLSIL.

The gene calls are TRBV19 and TRBJ2-1; 8 positions agree with TRBD2. V lost 1 base, J lost 8 bases, and 10 bases stayed unmatched. The CDR3 covers 16 residues. Germline V lookup: CDR1 LNHDA, CDR2 SQIVND (reference sequence). Written as DNA, the CDR3 is TGTGCCAGTAGTATAGGCGGGGTAGCGGGAACTTATGAGCAGTTCTTC. Encoded protein: CASSIGGVAGTYEQFF.

V is TRBV5-1 and J is TRBJ2-7, with a weak D call TRBD2 (5 bases). CDR1 is SGHRS, CDR2 YFSETQ, per germline. V was clipped by 0 bases and J by 3 bases, with 13 bases between them. This CDR3 comprises 15 residues. The CDR3 region has the DNA TGCGCCAGCAGCTTGGATTCTAGCACCTACTACGAGCAGTACTTC. This codes for CASSLDSSTYYEQYF.

The rearrangement joins TRBV11-2 to TRBJ2-3; 9 positions agree with TRBD1. CDR1 is SGHAT and CDR2 is FQNNGV in the germline V gene. V dropped 5 bases and J dropped 3; count of bases not matched to a gene: 6. The CDR3 sequence is 15 residues long. The CDR3 nucleotides read TGTGCCAGCAGCCCCAACAGGGGGCTGACAGATACGCAGTATTTT. Its translation: CASSPNRGLTDTQYF.

The chain has TRBV27 and TRBJ1-4; 8 bases fit TRBD1. The CDR3 sequence is 15 residues long. Germline CDR1 reads MNHEY; CDR2 reads SMNVEV (reference sequence). V lost 8 bases and J lost 8; bases outside the gene matches: 13. This CDR3 reads CASGFRQGRWEKLFF. CDR3 in DNA: TGTGCCAGCGGCTTTAGACAGGGGAGGTGGGAAAAACTGTTTTTT.

The genes are TRBV19 and TRBJ2-3; 7 positions match TRBD1. V lost 5 bases and J lost 4; bases outside the gene matches: 3. This CDR3 is built from 13 residues. The germline V gene has CDR1 LNHDA and CDR2 SQIVND (reference sequence). The CDR3 region has the DNA TGTGCCAGTAGTCGACAGGGCCCAGATACGCAGTATTTT. This sequence encodes CASSRQGPDTQYF.

This clone has more than one count but fewer than ten. V is TRBV6-5 and J is TRBJ1-5, with 8 bases that match TRBD1. Germline V gene lookup returns CDR1 MNHEY and CDR2 SVGAGI. This CDR3 region has 15 residues. Trimming at V came to 5 bases and at J to 2 bases, leaving 5 bases not matched to a gene. Here the CDR3 reads CASSTDRGGNQPQHF. The CDR3 nucleotides read TGTGCCAGCAGTACCGACAGGGGAGGCAATCAGCCCCAGCATTTT.

The CDR3, as DNA: TGCGCCAGCAGCTTGGGGGCAGTCGCAACTAATGAAAAACTGTTTTTT. It codes for CASSLGAVATNEKLFF. V gene TRBV5-1 combines with J gene TRBJ1-4; D not resolved. The germline V gene has CDR1 SGHRS and CDR2 YFSETQ. The germline V and J ends were trimmed by 0 bases and 0 bases, with 9 bases remaining between them. The CDR3 covers 16 residues.

The chain carries TRBV13 and TRBJ1-3; no clear D gene. V gave up 5 bases and J gave up 0 bases, with 8 bases separating them. The CDR3 is 14 residues long. Germline V gene lookup returns CDR1 PRHDT and CDR2 FYEKMQ (reference sequence). The DNA of the CDR3 is TGTGCCAGCAGCGAACGGAGCTCTGGAAACACCATATATTTT. This translates into CASSERSSGNTIYF.

J is TRBJ2-3 and V is TRBV19; a possible D gene is TRBD1 (6 bases). Germline V gene lookup returns CDR1 LNHDA and CDR2 SQIVND (reference sequence). Trimming shortened V by 2 bases and J by 5 bases, and 23 bases separated the two germline ends. The CDR3 is 18 amino acids. The CDR3 spells CASSITKGTGPPKDTQYF. CDR3 DNA: TGTGCCAGTAGTATAACGAAGGGAACAGGGCCCCCAAAAGATACGCAGTATTTT.

This chain uses TRBV4-1 with TRBJ1-2, with unresolved D. Looked up from germline, CDR1 is MGHRA and CDR2 is YSYEKL. V shed 0 bases and J shed 8 bases, with 10 bases lying between them. This CDR3 region has 13 residues. The CDR3 region has the DNA TGCGCCAGCAGCCAAGAGTCCCGTCTCGGCTACACCTTC. The encoded protein is CASSQESRLGYTF.

The chain uses TRBV6-5 and TRBJ1-4; D is unclear. Between the trimmed V and J ends, which lost 7 bases and 0 bases, there was a span of 12 bases. Germline V lookup: CDR1 MNHEY, CDR2 SVGAGI. The CDR3 spans 15 residues. CDR3 residues: CASTWSGATNEKLFF. The CDR3, as DNA: TGTGCCAGCACCTGGTCCGGGGCAACTAATGAAAAACTGTTTTTT.

This chain connects TRBV7-2 to TRBJ1-6; no clear D. V dropped 4 bases and J dropped 4 bases, with 8 bases sitting between them. Germline V CDR1 and CDR2: SGHTA, FQGNSA. This CDR3 region has 14 residues. The CDR3: CASSSSVYNSPLHF. The CDR3 DNA sequence: TGTGCCAGCAGCTCCTCAGTTTATAATTCACCCCTCCACTTT.

This clone has just a few counts. The rearrangement links TRBV5-1 to TRBJ1-3; possible D gene TRBD1, 6 bases. CDR1 is SGHRS and CDR2 is YFSETQ in the germline V gene. V shed 1 base and J shed 0 bases, with 14 bases lying between them. The CDR3 is 17 residues long. The CDR3, as DNA: TGCGCCAGCAGCTTGAATGAGACAGGAGGCTCTGGAAACACCATATATTTT. It encodes CASSLNETGGSGNTIYF. Filled out from reference TRBV5-1 and TRBJ1-3, the complete variable domain reads KAGVTQTPRYLIKTRGQQVTLSCSPISGHRSVSWYQQTPGQGLQFLFEYFSETQRNKGNFPGRFSGRQFSNSRSEMNVSTLELGDSALYLCASSLNETGGSGNTIYFGEGSWLTVV.

The V and J genes are TRBV5-1 and TRBJ2-6; the D is unclear. V gave up 4 bases and J gave up 6 bases, with 8 bases separating them. CDR1 is SGHRS and CDR2 is YFSETQ in the germline V gene. This CDR3 has 13 residues. The chain's CDR3 is CASSPTLANVLTF. In nucleotides, the CDR3 is TGCGCCAGCAGCCCGACATTGGCCAACGTCCTGACTTTC.

V usage is TRBV28 and J usage is TRBJ1-2, with 7 bases that match TRBD1. J lost 3 bases, V lost 7 bases, and 5 bases had no gene match. The CDR3 loop spans 13 amino acids. CDR1 is MDHEN, CDR2 SYDVKM, per germline. DNA of the CDR3: TGTGCCAGCATAGACAGGGCTGACTATGGCTACACCTTC. Amino acids: CASIDRADYGYTF.

V and J are TRBV29-1 and TRBJ1-6; TRBD1 matches at 9 bases. The V and J ends lost 0 bases and 7 bases, in that order; junction bases with no gene match: 4. The CDR3 sequence is 15 residues long. Germline assignment: CDR1 SQVTM and CDR2 ANQGSEA. For the CDR3, the DNA is TGCAGCGTTGAAGATCGGGACAGGGAGAATTCACCCCTCCACTTT. Its protein product is CSVEDRDRENSPLHF.

The rearrangement uses TRBV9 and TRBJ2-7; perhaps TRBD2 as D (6 bases). Per the germline V gene, CDR1 is SGDLS and CDR2 is YYNGEE. The V gene lost 4 bases and the J gene lost 7 bases, with 18 bases spanning the gap. This CDR3 comprises 14 residues. The DNA for the CDR3 is TGTGCCAGCAGCTCCGGGACTGTAGGTGGGGAGCAGTACTTC. It translates to CASSSGTVGGEQYF.

The V call is TRBV7-2, the J call TRBJ1-1; weak D call: TRBD1 (5 bases). CDR1 is SGHTA and CDR2 is FQGNSA in the germline V gene. V was clipped by 5 bases and J by 4 bases, with 17 bases between them. The CDR3 is 15 amino acids. The CDR3 reads CASSLDGRDATEAFF. In DNA form, the CDR3 reads TGTGCCAGCAGCCTAGACGGCAGGGATGCCACTGAAGCTTTCTTT.

This clone came up once. The chain employs TRBV7-8 and TRBJ1-2; TRBD1 matches 10 bases. The CDR3 length is 16 residues. The V gene's germline CDR1 is SGHVS and CDR2 FQNEAQ. The V segment lost 5 bases and the J segment 1 base; nucleotides outside the gene matches: 7. The CDR3: CASSETGGAVNYGYTF. The CDR3 nucleotides read TGTGCCAGCAGCGAGACAGGGGGCGCTGTTAACTATGGCTACACCTTC.

The chain couples TRBV5-1 to TRBJ2-1; 9 bases line up with TRBD1. This CDR3 spans 15 amino acids. Germline CDR1 is SGHRS and CDR2 is YFSETQ. Trimming removed 7 bases from V and 8 bases from J; junction bases left unmatched: 13. CDR3 nucleotides: TGCGCCAGCTATGAGCCGGGACAGGGAGGCGATGAGCAGTTCTTC. Protein sequence: CASYEPGQGGDEQFF.

This clone has only a few counts. The chain couples TRBV11-2 to TRBJ2-7; TRBD2 matches at 8 bases. Germline V gene sequence: CDR1 SGHAT, CDR2 FQNNGV. This CDR3 region has 15 residues. Trimming cost V 1 base and J 7 bases; bases outside gene matches: 9. The DNA for the CDR3 is TGTGCCAGCAGCTTAGTATTTCGGGGGGGAATGGAGCAGTACTTC. This codes for CASSLVFRGGMEQYF.